Presented here are 14 T cell receptor beta chains from one specimen sequenced in a study of blood T cell repertoires in COVID-19. Generated by immunoSEQ multiplex PCR, the TCRdb table keeps only in-frame clones and is missing some. Among about 210,000 clones listed, 88% were seen once. Sequenced sample: peripheral blood. All receptors come from a man between 18 and 35 years old with active or convalescent COVID-19.

This chain connects TRBV29-1 to TRBJ2-2; 8 bases are shared with TRBD2. The CDR3 has 15 residues. The germline gives CDR1 SQVTM, CDR2 ANQGSEA. The J segment lost 0 bases and the V segment lost 7 bases, leaving 7 bases of the junction unmatched. CDR3 residues: CSAVLGLANTGELFF. In DNA form, the CDR3 reads TGCAGCGCTGTCCTGGGACTAGCGAACACCGGGGAGCTGTTTTTT.

The chain links TRBV25-1 to TRBJ2-2, with D possibly TRBD2 on 6 matching bases. This CDR3 spans 17 amino acids. V lost 7 bases and J lost 1, with 19 bases in between. Looked up from germline, CDR1 is MGHDK and CDR2 is SYGVNS. CDR3 amino acids: CASTGPIARENTGELFF. DNA for the CDR3: TGTGCCAGCACGGGACCAATTGCGCGGGAGAACACCGGGGAGCTGTTTTTT.

The chain combines TRBV7-2 with TRBJ1-3; 7 nucleotides align to TRBD1. Trimming cost V 6 bases and J 1 base; bases outside gene matches: 3. Germline V gene lookup returns CDR1 SGHTA and CDR2 FQGNSA. This CDR3 comprises 14 residues. This CDR3 reads CASRPGGSGNTIYF. CDR3 sequence (DNA): TGTGCCAGCAGACCAGGGGGATCTGGAAACACCATATATTTT.

The CDR3 loop reads CASSLTGTSGSLAYEQYF. The CDR3 region has the DNA TGCGCCAGCAGCTTAACCGGGACTAGCGGTTCTTTGGCCTACGAGCAGTACTTC. The V call is TRBV5-1, the J call TRBJ2-7, with 11 bases that match TRBD2. V was pared by 2 bases and J by 2 bases, with 12 bases of the junction left unmatched. The CDR3 is made up of 18 amino acids. Germline CDR1 is SGHRS and CDR2 is YFSETQ.

The genes are TRBV14 and TRBJ1-1, with D uncertain. Trimming removed 2 bases at V and 1 base at J, with 8 bases between. The CDR3 runs 14 residues. Germline lookup yields CDR1 SGHDN and CDR2 FVKESK. The CDR3 protein is CASSQLTANTEAFF. CDR3 sequence (DNA): TGTGCCAGCAGCCAATTGACTGCGAACACTGAAGCTTTCTTT. Full variable domain (missing parts from reference TRBV14 and TRBJ1-1): EAGVTQFPSHSVIEKGQTVTLRCDPISGHDNLYWYRRVMGKEIKFLLHFVKESKQDESGMPNNRFLAERTGGTYSTLKVQPAELEDSGVYFCASSQLTANTEAFFGQGTRLTVV.

The rearrangement uses TRBV4-1 and TRBJ1-5; TRBD1 matches at 8 bases. The germline V gene encodes CDR1 MGHRA and CDR2 YSYEKL. With 1 base clipped from V and 9 bases from J, the junction kept 11 bases outside the gene matches. The CDR3 totals 16 residues. This chain's CDR3 is CASSQVTGTGGWPQHF. The CDR3 DNA sequence: TGCGCCAGCAGCCAAGTCACCGGGACAGGCGGGTGGCCCCAGCATTTT.

The chain has TRBV4-1 and TRBJ2-7; 11 bases fit TRBD1. The CDR3 has 16 residues. Per germline, CDR1 MGHRA and CDR2 YSYEKL. V was clipped by 0 bases and J by 6 bases; unmatched bases: 7. This chain's CDR3 is CASSQEGLGQGGEQYF. Here the CDR3 DNA reads TGCGCCAGCAGCCAAGAGGGGTTGGGACAGGGGGGCGAGCAGTACTTC.

The J gene is TRBJ2-5, the V gene TRBV7-8; 8 bases match TRBD1. Germline CDR1 SGHVS, CDR2 FQNEAQ. The CDR3 consists of 13 residues. J was trimmed by 5 bases and V by 3 bases; bases with no gene match: 2. The CDR3 loop is CASSFRDRETQYF. The CDR3 DNA reads TGTGCCAGCAGCTTCCGGGACAGGGAGACCCAGTACTTC.

This chain connects TRBV6-6 to TRBJ1-2; D not resolved. CDR3 length: 14 residues. V shed 2 bases and J shed 4 bases, with 11 bases lying between them. Germline loops: CDR1 MNHNY, CDR2 SVGAGI (reference sequence). CDR3 residues: CASSYHGQIYGYTF. CDR3 DNA: TGTGCCAGCAGTTACCATGGGCAGATCTATGGCTACACCTTC.

The V gene is TRBV6-5, the J gene TRBJ2-2, with 10 positions matching TRBD2. The CDR3 is made up of 15 amino acids. Germline V CDR1 and CDR2: MNHEY, SVGAGI. The V gene end was trimmed by 7 bases and the J gene end by 6 bases; junction bases not matched to a gene: 8. CDR3 amino acids: CASKGLAGAAGELFF. DNA of the CDR3: TGTGCCAGCAAGGGGCTAGCGGGAGCGGCCGGGGAGCTGTTTTTT.

The sample holds one count of this clone. The DNA of the CDR3 is TGCAGCGTTGAAGATCTTGGGGTGGGGGCGACAGAAGCTTTCTTT. Protein product: CSVEDLGVGATEAFF. The chain joins TRBV29-1 to TRBJ1-1, with a possible D match to TRBD1 (6 bases). V was trimmed by 0 bases and J by 8 bases, leaving 19 bases between them. Germline-derived CDR1 and CDR2 are SQVTM and ANQGSEA. The CDR3 spans 15 residues.

This clone was found once. The V gene is TRBV5-1, the J gene TRBJ2-1, with D perhaps TRBD2 (5 bases). This CDR3 spans 12 amino acids. V was clipped by 5 bases and J by 8 bases, with 11 bases between them. In germline, CDR1 is SGHRS, CDR2 YFSETQ. The CDR3 reads CASRWSGDEQFF. The CDR3 DNA reads as TGCGCCAGCAGATGGAGCGGAGATGAGCAGTTCTTC.

The rearrangement joins TRBV9 to TRBJ1-5, with D unclear. Trimming pared 3 bases from V and 6 bases from J, leaving 10 bases between. The CDR3 has 13 amino acids. Germline assignment: CDR1 SGDLS and CDR2 YYNGEE. The CDR3 sequence is CASSAGSGQPQHF. The DNA for the CDR3 is TGTGCCAGCAGCGCGGGGTCGGGTCAGCCCCAGCATTTT.

The rearrangement uses TRBV2 and TRBJ1-1, with D perhaps matching TRBD1 (6 bases). Germline CDR1 and CDR2: SNHLY and FYNNEI. V was pared by 7 bases and J by 0 bases, with 9 bases between. The CDR3 is 13 amino acids. The CDR3 coding sequence is TGTGCCAGCACTCAGGGGCTGAACACTGAAGCTTTCTTT. Residues: CASTQGLNTEAFF.